A single sample gave rise to the 3 T cell receptor beta chains below, sequenced in a study of blood T cell repertoires in COVID-19. Sequencing used immunoSEQ multiplex PCR; TCRdb keeps in-frame clones, though not all of them. The table records hundreds of thousands of clones, 70% to 90% of them present only once. Sequenced sample: PBMCs or T cells enriched from blood (not recorded which). These receptors originate from a woman aged 40 to 50 with acute COVID-19.

This clone was counted only a few times. The chain recombines TRBV11-2 with TRBJ1-5; D remains unclear. This CDR3 has 16 residues. Germline values: CDR1 SGHAT, CDR2 FQNNGV. Between the trimmed V and J ends, which lost 1 base and 5 bases, there was a span of 15 bases. The CDR3 nucleotides are TGTGCCAGCAGCTTAGGGTTAAGATCCGAGGATCAGCCCCAGCATTTT. Encoded protein: CASSLGLRSEDQPQHF.

The chain is built from TRBV5-1 and TRBJ2-1; D is possibly TRBD1 (5 bases). V dropped 0 bases and J dropped 10 bases, with 14 bases sitting between them. CDR3 length equals 14 residues. The germline gives CDR1 SGHRS, CDR2 YFSETQ. This CDR3 reads CASSLGQPAGEQFF. The DNA of the CDR3 is TGCGCCAGCAGCTTGGGACAGCCCGCAGGGGAGCAGTTCTTC.

The chain uses TRBV19 and TRBJ2-7; 8 positions match TRBD1. Looked up from germline, CDR1 is LNHDA and CDR2 is SQIVND (reference sequence). The CDR3 is 15 residues long. Trimming cost V 5 bases and J 0 bases; bases outside gene matches: 6. The DNA of the CDR3 is TGTGCCAGTAGTGTTTCCACAGGGGGCTCCTACGAGCAGTACTTC. As protein: CASSVSTGGSYEQYF.